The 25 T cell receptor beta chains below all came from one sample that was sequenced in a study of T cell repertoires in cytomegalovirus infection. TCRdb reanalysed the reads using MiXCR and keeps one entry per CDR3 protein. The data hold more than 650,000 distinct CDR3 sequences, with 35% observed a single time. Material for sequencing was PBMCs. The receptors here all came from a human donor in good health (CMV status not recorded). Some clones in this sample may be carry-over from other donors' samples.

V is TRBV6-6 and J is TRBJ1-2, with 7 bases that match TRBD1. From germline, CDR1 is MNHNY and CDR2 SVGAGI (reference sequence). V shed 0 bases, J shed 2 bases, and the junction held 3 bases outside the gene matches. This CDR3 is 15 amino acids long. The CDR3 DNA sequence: TGTGCCAGCAGTTACTCGTTACAGGGGAACTATGGCTACACCTTC. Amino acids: CASSYSLQGNYGYTF.

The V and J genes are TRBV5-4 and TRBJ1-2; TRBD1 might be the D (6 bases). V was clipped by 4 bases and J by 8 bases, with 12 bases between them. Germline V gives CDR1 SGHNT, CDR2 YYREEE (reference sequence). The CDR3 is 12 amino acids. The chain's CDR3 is CASSPGTTGYTF. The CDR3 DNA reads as TGTGCCAGCAGCCCCGGGACAACCGGCTACACCTTC. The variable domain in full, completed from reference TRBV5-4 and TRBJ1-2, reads ETGVTQSPTHLIKTRGQQVTLRCSSQSGHNTVSWYQQALGQGPQFIFQYYREEENGRGNFPPRFSGLQFPNYSSELNVNALELDDSALYLCASSPGTTGYTFGSGTRLTVV.

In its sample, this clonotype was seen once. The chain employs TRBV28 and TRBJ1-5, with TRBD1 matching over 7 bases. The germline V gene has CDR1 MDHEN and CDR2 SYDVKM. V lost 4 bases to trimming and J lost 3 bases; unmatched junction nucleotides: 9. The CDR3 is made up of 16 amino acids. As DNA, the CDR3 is TGTGCCAGCAGTTCGAACAGGGGATCGGTCAATCAGCCCCAGCATTTT. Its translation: CASSSNRGSVNQPQHF.

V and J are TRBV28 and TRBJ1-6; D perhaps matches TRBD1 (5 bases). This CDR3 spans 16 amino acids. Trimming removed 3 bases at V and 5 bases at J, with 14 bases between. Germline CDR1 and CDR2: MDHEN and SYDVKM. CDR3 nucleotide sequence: TGTGCCAGCAGTTTGGGGTGGGACGGACATAATTCACCCCTCCACTTT. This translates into CASSLGWDGHNSPLHF.

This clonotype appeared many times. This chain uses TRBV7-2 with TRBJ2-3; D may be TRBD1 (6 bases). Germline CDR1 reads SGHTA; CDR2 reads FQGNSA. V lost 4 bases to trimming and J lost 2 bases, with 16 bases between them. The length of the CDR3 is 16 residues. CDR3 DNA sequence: TGTGCCAGCAGCTCCGAGACAGGCAGATTCACAGATACGCAGTATTTT. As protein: CASSSETGRFTDTQYF.

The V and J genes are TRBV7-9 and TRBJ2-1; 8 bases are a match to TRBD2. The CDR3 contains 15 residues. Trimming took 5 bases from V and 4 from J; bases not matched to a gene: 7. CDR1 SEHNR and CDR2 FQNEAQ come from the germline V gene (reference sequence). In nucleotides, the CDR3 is TGTGCCAGCAGCCCCTACGGGGGGGGGTACAATGAGCAGTTCTTC. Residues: CASSPYGGGYNEQFF.

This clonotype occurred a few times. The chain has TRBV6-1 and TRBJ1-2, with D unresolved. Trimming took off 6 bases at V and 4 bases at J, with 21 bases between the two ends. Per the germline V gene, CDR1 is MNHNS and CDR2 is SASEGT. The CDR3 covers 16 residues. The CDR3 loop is CASRVTLSFASYGYTF. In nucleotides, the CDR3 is TGTGCCAGCAGGGTGACCTTATCCTTTGCGAGCTATGGCTACACCTTC.

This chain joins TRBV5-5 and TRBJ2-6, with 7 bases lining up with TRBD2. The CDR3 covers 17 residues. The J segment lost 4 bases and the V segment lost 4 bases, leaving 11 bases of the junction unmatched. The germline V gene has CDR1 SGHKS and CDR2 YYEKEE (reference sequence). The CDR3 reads CASSPGGESGGANVLTF. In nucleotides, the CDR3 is TGTGCCAGCAGCCCGGGGGGAGAGTCGGGCGGGGCCAACGTCCTGACTTTC.

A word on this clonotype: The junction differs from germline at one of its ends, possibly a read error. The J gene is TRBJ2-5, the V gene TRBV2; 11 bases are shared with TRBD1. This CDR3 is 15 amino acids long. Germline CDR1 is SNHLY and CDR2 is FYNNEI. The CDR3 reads CASSPDRGQQEAQYF. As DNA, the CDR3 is TGTGCCAGCAGTCCGGACAGGGGGCAACAAGAGGCCCAGTACTTC.

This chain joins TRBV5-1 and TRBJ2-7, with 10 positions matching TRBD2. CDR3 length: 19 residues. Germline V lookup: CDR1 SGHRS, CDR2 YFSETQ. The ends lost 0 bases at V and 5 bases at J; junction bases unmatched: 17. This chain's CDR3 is CASSLVGGSGRFPGDEQYF. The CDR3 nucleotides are TGCGCCAGCAGCTTGGTGGGTGGTAGCGGGAGGTTCCCGGGTGACGAGCAGTACTTC.

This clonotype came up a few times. CDR3 residues: CASSLESSGANVLTF. CDR3 DNA sequence: TGTGCCAGCAGCTTAGAGAGCTCTGGGGCCAACGTCCTGACTTTC. The rearrangement links TRBV7-9 to TRBJ2-6; D remains ambiguous. Germline-derived CDR1 and CDR2 are SEHNR and FQNEAQ (reference sequence). Deletions cut 1 base from V and 0 bases from J, with 4 bases between. There are 15 residues in the CDR3. The complete variable domain, with remaining parts taken from reference TRBV7-9 and TRBJ2-6, reads DTGVSQNPRHKITKRGQNVTFRCDPISEHNRLYWYRQTLGQGPEFLTYFQNEAQLEKSRLLSDRFSAERPKGSFSTLEIQRTEQGDSAMYLCASSLESSGANVLTFGAGSRLTVL.

CDR3 DNA sequence: TGTGCCAGCAGTTATTTCCGGGAGTCGAACACCGGGGAGCTGTTTTTT. It specifies CASSYFRESNTGELFF. The chain couples TRBV6-1 to TRBJ2-2, with a weak D call TRBD2 (6 bases). The V end was cut by 5 bases, the J end by 0 bases, with 13 bases between. Germline-derived CDR1 and CDR2 are MNHNS and SASEGT. The CDR3 totals 16 residues.

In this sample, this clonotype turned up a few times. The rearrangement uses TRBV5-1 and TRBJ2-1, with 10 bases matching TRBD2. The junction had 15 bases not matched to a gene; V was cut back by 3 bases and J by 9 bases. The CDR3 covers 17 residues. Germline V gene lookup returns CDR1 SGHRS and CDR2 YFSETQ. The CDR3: CASSSSIGTSGKGEQFF. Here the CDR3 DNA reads TGCGCCAGCAGCTCGTCGATAGGTACTAGCGGGAAAGGTGAGCAGTTCTTC.

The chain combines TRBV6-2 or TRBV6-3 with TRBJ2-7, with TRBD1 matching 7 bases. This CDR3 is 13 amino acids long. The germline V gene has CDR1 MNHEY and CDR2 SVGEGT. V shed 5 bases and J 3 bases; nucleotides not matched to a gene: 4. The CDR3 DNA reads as TGTGCCAGCAGTCGACAGGGAAACTACGAGCAGTACTTC. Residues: CASSRQGNYEQYF.

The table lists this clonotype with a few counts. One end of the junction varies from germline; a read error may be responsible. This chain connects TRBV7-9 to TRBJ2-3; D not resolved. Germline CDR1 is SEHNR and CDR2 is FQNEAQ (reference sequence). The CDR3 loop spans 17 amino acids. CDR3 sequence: CASSMRGGLPSRDTQYF. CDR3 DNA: TGTGCCAGCAGCATGCGCGGTGGGTTACCGAGCAGAGATACGCAGTATTTT.

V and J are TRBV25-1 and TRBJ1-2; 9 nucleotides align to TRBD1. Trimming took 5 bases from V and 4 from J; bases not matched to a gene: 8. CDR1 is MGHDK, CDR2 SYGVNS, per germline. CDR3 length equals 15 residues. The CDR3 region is CASSRGTGLRYGYTF. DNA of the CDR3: TGTGCCAGCAGTAGGGGGACAGGGTTGCGCTATGGCTACACCTTC.

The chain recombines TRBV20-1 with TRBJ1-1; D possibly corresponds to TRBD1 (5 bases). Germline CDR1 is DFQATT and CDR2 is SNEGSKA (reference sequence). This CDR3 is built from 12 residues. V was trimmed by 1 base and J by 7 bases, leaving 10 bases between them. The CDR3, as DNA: TGCAGTGCTAGAGGGGGGAGAGTTGAAGCTTTCTTT. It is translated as CSARGGRVEAFF.

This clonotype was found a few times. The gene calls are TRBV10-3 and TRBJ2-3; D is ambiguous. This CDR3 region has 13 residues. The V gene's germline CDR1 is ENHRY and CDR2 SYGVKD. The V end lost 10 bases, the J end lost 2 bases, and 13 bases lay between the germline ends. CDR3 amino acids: CATGPTYTDTQYF. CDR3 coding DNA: TGTGCCACCGGGCCGACCTACACAGATACGCAGTATTTT.

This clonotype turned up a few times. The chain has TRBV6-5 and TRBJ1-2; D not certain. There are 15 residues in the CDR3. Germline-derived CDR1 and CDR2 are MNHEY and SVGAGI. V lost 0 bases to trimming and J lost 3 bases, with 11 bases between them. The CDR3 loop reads CASSYSSFLDYGYTF. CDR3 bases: TGTGCCAGCAGTTACTCCTCCTTTTTAGACTATGGCTACACCTTC.

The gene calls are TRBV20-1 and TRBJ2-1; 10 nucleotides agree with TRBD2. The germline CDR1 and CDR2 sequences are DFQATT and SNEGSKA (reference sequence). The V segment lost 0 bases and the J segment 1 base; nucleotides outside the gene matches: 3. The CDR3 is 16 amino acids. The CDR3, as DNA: TGCAGTGCTAGAGAAAGACTAGCGGGTTCCTACAATGAGCAGTTCTTC. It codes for CSARERLAGSYNEQFF.

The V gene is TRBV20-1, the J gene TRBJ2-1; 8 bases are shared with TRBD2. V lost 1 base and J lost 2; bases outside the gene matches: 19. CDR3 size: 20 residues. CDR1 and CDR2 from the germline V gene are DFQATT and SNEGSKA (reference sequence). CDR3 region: CSARVVGSGSLTHPYNEQFF. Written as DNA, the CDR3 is TGCAGTGCTAGAGTCGTCGGGAGCGGGAGTCTCACCCACCCCTACAATGAGCAGTTCTTC.

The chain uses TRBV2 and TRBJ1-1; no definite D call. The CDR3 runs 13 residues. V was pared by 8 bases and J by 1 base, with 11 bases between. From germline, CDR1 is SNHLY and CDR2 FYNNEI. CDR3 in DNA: TGTGCCAGCTTAAGACTCAGGAACACTGAAGCTTTCTTT. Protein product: CASLRLRNTEAFF. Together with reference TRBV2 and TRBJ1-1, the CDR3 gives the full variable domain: EPEVTQTPSHQVTQMGQEVILRCVPISNHLYFYWYRQILGQKVEFLVSFYNNEISEKSEIFDDQFSVERPDGSNFTLKIRSTKLEDSAMYFCASLRLRNTEAFFGQGTRLTVV.

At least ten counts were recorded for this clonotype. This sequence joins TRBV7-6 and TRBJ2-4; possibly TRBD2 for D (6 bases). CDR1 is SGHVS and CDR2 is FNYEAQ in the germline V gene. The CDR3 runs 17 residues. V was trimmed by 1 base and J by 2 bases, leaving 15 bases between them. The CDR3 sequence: CASSLGEGGASKNIQYF. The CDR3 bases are TGTGCCAGCAGCTTAGGAGAGGGCGGGGCATCCAAAAACATTCAGTACTTC. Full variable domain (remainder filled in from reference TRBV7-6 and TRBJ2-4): GAGVSQSPRYKVTKRGQDVALRCDPISGHVSLYWYRQALGQGPEFLTYFNYEAQQDKSGLPNDRFSAERPEGSISTLTIQRTEQRDSAMYRCASSLGEGGASKNIQYFGAGTRLSVL.

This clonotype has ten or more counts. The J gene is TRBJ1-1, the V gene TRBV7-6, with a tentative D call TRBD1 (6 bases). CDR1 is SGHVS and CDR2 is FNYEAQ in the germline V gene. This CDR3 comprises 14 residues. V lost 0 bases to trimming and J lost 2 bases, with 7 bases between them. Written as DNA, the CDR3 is TGTGCCAGCAGCTTAGCACAGGGTAACACTGAAGCTTTCTTT. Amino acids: CASSLAQGNTEAFF. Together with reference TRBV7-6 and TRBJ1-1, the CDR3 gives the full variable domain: GAGVSQSPRYKVTKRGQDVALRCDPISGHVSLYWYRQALGQGPEFLTYFNYEAQQDKSGLPNDRFSAERPEGSISTLTIQRTEQRDSAMYRCASSLAQGNTEAFFGQGTRLTVV.

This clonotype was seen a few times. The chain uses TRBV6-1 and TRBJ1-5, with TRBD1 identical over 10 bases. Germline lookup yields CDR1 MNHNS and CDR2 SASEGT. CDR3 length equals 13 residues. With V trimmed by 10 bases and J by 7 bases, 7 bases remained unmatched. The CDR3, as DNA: TGTGCCACCCGACAGGGGGCCGGCCAGCCCCAGCATTTT. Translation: CATRQGAGQPQHF.